What follows describes a single T cell receptor (beta chain). Clones were read by immunoSEQ multiplex PCR, and TCRdb kept only the in-frame ones, dropping some. This table has around 99,000 clones, 88% appearing once. The CDR3 has 13 amino acids. The germline V gene encodes CDR1 MNHEY and CDR2 SMNVEV (reference sequence). This sample was taken from a study of radiotherapy plus CTLA-4 blockade in lung cancer. Specimen: peripheral blood, collected from a patient treated with radiotherapy plus ipilimumab. The rearrangement links TRBV27 to TRBJ2-5; D is unclear. The DNA end lines up better with TRBJ2-7; the J call may be wrong. This sequence originates from a human donor with non-small cell lung cancer that progressed on radiotherapy plus ipilimumab. In nucleotides, the CDR3 is TGTGCCAGCACCATGGCGTCTGGGGACGAGCAGTACTTC. This gives the protein CASTMASGDEQYF.